This T cell receptor (beta chain) emerged from a study of PD-L1 blockade in urothelial cancer. Study context: Males with urothelial cancer arising in the bladder constituted about 85% of the roughly 30 patients. Study findings and constraints: For durable-benefit patients, tumor-associated blood clones expanded more at 3 weeks.

What went into each PCR as a spike was synthetic TCR analog templates. Only in-frame clones appear in the TCRdb table, and some are missing; sequencing was by immunoSEQ multiplex PCR. The sample has roughly 120,000 clones, 80% to 90% seen once; the top ten hold over 1.5%. Time point specified: peripheral blood 6 weeks after treatment start. Per germline, CDR1 LNHDA and CDR2 SQIVND (reference sequence). Trimming took off 3 bases at V and 0 bases at J, with 9 bases between the two ends. CDR3 length equals 16 residues. Concerning this clone: Its antigen remains unidentified.

This TCR was recovered from a man between 60 and 70 years old with urothelial cancer. The chain couples TRBV19 to TRBJ2-6, with unresolved D. Source: PBMCs, taken around atezolizumab (anti-PD-L1) treatment. The CDR3, as DNA: TGTGCCAGTAGTATGGGCAGCAGCTCTGGGGCCAACGTCCTGACTTTC. Translation: CASSMGSSSGANVLTF.